Listed below are T cell receptor beta chains from one sample, sequenced in a study of Ad26.COV2.S vaccination and SARS-CoV-2 variants. The data were produced by immunoSEQ multiplex PCR, yet TCRdb's version contains in-frame clones alone and is incomplete. The sample has some 290,000 clones; about 86% are singletons. The sequences come from peripheral blood, collected in a trial of Ad26.COV2.S vaccine versus placebo. Every receptor here comes from a person between 18 and 60 years old who received the Ad26.COV2.S COVID-19 vaccine or a placebo. Each CDR3 is given with its conserved first and last residue. The D gene is left open where the match is weak. The size of a clone is reported for some rows only, either as once, few or many, or as a class for expanded clones.

length: 15
V: TRBV10-3
size: .
D: TRBD2
J: TRBJ2-5
CDR3: CASAGTSGPQETQYF
DNA: TGTGCCAGCGCGGGAACTAGCGGACCCCAAGAGACCCAGTACTTC

length: 13
V: TRBV10-1
size: few
D: TRBD1
J: TRBJ2-2
CDR3: CASTSGQARELFF
DNA: TGCGCCAGCACCAGCGGACAGGCGCGGGAGCTGTTTTTT

length: 13
V: TRBV9
size: .
D: .
J: TRBJ1-1
CDR3: CASSRGRRTEAFF
DNA: TGTGCCAGCAGCCGCGGGAGGAGAACTGAAGCTTTCTTT

length: 15
V: TRBV25-1
size: .
D: .
J: TRBJ1-6
CDR3: CASSEPQGSGSPLHF
DNA: TGTGCCAGCAGTGAACCACAGGGTTCGGGGTCACCCCTCCACTTT

length: 12
V: TRBV6-6
size: few
D: .
J: TRBJ2-1
CDR3: CASSWGGDEQFF
DNA: TGTGCCAGCAGCTGGGGGGGCGATGAGCAGTTCTTC

length: 13
V: TRBV6-6
size: once
D: .
J: TRBJ2-5
CDR3: CASRRWGRETQYF
DNA: TGTGCCAGCAGACGCTGGGGGCGGGAGACCCAGTACTTC

length: 13
V: TRBV19
size: once
D: .
J: TRBJ1-6
CDR3: CASKRGNSSPLHF
DNA: TGTGCCAGTAAGCGAGGGAATAGTTCACCCCTCCACTTT

length: 14
V: TRBV5-1
size: once
D: .
J: TRBJ2-3
CDR3: CASSQRGPGDTQYF
DNA: TGCGCCAGCAGCCAGAGGGGACCGGGGGATACGCAGTATTTT

length: 15
V: TRBV5-1
size: .
D: .
J: TRBJ2-7
CDR3: CASSLAFGVSYEQYF
DNA: TGCGCCAGCAGCTTGGCTTTTGGGGTATCCTACGAGCAGTACTTC

length: 14
V: TRBV6-5
size: .
D: TRBD1
J: TRBJ2-1
CDR3: CASSMDRSYNEQFF
DNA: TGTGCCAGCAGTATGGACAGGTCCTACAATGAGCAGTTCTTC

length: 14
V: TRBV21-1
size: few
D: .
J: TRBJ1-2
CDR3: CASSKVGHVYGYTF
DNA: TGTGCCAGCAGCAAAGTCGGACACGTCTATGGCTACACCTTC

length: 17
V: TRBV7-3
size: .
D: TRBD2
J: TRBJ2-1
CDR3: CASSLTSGGPLGAEQFF
DNA: TGTGCCAGCAGCTTGACTAGCGGGGGGCCCCTCGGGGCTGAGCAGTTCTTC

length: 15
V: TRBV25-1
size: .
D: TRBD1
J: TRBJ1-4
CDR3: CASSEDRVTNEKLFF
DNA: TGTGCCAGCAGTGAAGACAGGGTAACTAATGAAAAACTGTTTTTT

length: 13
V: TRBV12-3/TRBV12-4
size: .
D: .
J: TRBJ2-7
CDR3: CASSSGTKYEQYF
DNA: TGTGCCAGCAGTTCCGGGACGAAATACGAGCAGTACTTC

length: 14
V: TRBV19
size: .
D: .
J: TRBJ1-2
CDR3: CASSLGAKDYGYTF
DNA: TGTGCCAGTAGTCTCGGGGCCAAGGACTATGGCTACACCTTC

length: 17
V: TRBV18
size: .
D: .
J: TRBJ2-1
CDR3: CASSPPPSSNGYNEQFF
DNA: TGTGCCAGCTCACCACCCCCGTCCTCGAATGGCTACAATGAGCAGTTCTTC

length: 14
V: TRBV19
size: once
D: TRBD2
J: TRBJ2-7
CDR3: CASSTAGAVGEQYF
DNA: TGTGCCAGTAGTACAGCGGGGGCGGTTGGCGAGCAGTACTTC

length: 14
V: TRBV7-2
size: few
D: TRBD2
J: TRBJ2-5
CDR3: CASSQGTRQETQYF
DNA: TGTGCCAGCAGCCAGGGGACTAGACAAGAGACCCAGTACTTC

length: 14
V: TRBV6-5
size: .
D: .
J: TRBJ1-4
CDR3: CASTGTRSGEKLFF
DNA: TGTGCCAGCACCGGGACCCGCTCAGGTGAAAAACTGTTTTTT

length: 12
V: TRBV9
size: few
D: .
J: TRBJ2-1
CDR3: CASSRGEDEQFF
DNA: TGTGCCAGCAGTAGGGGTGAAGATGAGCAGTTCTTC

length: 15
V: TRBV10-3
size: few
D: .
J: TRBJ2-4
CDR3: CAISEGDGAKNIQYF
DNA: TGTGCCATCAGTGAAGGGGATGGGGCCAAAAACATTCAGTACTTC

length: 16
V: TRBV7-9
size: once
D: TRBD1
J: TRBJ1-1
CDR3: CASSLGSGGSRTEAFF
DNA: TGTGCCAGCAGCTTAGGATCAGGGGGCTCTAGGACTGAAGCTTTCTTT

length: 15
V: TRBV27
size: .
D: .
J: TRBJ2-3
CDR3: CASRQAGTAGDTQYF
DNA: TGTGCCAGCAGGCAAGCCGGGACCGCCGGAGATACGCAGTATTTT

length: 14
V: TRBV7-7
size: once
D: TRBD2
J: TRBJ2-5
CDR3: CASSSAGGGETQYF
DNA: TGTGCTAGCAGCTCAGCGGGGGGGGGAGAGACCCAGTACTTC

length: 18
V: TRBV4-2
size: few
D: TRBD2
J: TRBJ2-2
CDR3: CASSQEGEAGVVSGELFF
DNA: TGTGCCAGCAGCCAAGAAGGAGAAGCGGGGGTGGTATCCGGGGAGCTGTTTTTT

length: 18
V: TRBV7-8
size: .
D: TRBD2
J: TRBJ2-3
CDR3: CASSTSRGLAVSTDTQYF
DNA: TGTGCCAGCAGCACGAGCCGGGGACTAGCGGTCAGCACAGATACGCAGTATTTT

length: 16
V: TRBV19
size: .
D: .
J: TRBJ2-4
CDR3: CASSDSGILAKNIQYF
DNA: TGTGCCAGTAGCGATTCAGGGATTTTAGCCAAAAACATTCAGTACTTC

length: 13
V: TRBV24-1
size: .
D: .
J: TRBJ2-5
CDR3: CATSGGPRETQYF
DNA: TGTGCCACCAGTGGAGGGCCCCGGGAGACCCAGTACTTC

length: 14
V: TRBV2
size: once
D: .
J: TRBJ1-6
CDR3: CASSGTRSNSPLHF
DNA: TGTGCCAGCAGTGGCACGAGGTCAAATTCACCCCTCCACTTT

length: 16
V: TRBV2
size: .
D: .
J: TRBJ1-2
CDR3: CASARTGGGNNYGYTF
DNA: TGTGCCAGCGCCAGGACGGGGGGCGGGAATAACTATGGCTACACCTTC

length: 13
V: TRBV4-1
size: .
D: .
J: TRBJ1-1
CDR3: CASSQTGNTEAFF
DNA: TGCGCCAGCAGCCAAACAGGGAACACTGAAGCTTTCTTT

length: 15
V: TRBV5-8
size: .
D: TRBD1
J: TRBJ1-2
CDR3: CASSLRGQTIYGYTF
DNA: TGTGCCAGCAGCTTGAGGGGACAGACTATCTATGGCTACACCTTC

length: 15
V: TRBV5-4
size: once
D: TRBD1
J: TRBJ2-3
CDR3: CATRRRGQGTDTQYF
DNA: TGTGCCACTCGCCGCAGGGGGCAAGGCACAGATACGCAGTATTTT

length: 14
V: TRBV11-2
size: .
D: .
J: TRBJ2-5
CDR3: CASSIYGGGETQYF
DNA: TGTGCCAGCAGCATTTATGGGGGCGGGGAGACCCAGTACTTC

length: 13
V: TRBV19
size: .
D: .
J: TRBJ1-2
CDR3: CASSDTPSRGYTF
DNA: TGTGCCAGTAGTGACACGCCCTCAAGGGGCTACACCTTC

length: 15
V: TRBV19
size: .
D: .
J: TRBJ2-7
CDR3: CASSISPGSSYEQYF
DNA: TGTGCCAGTAGTATCTCGCCAGGGAGCTCCTACGAGCAGTACTTC

length: 13
V: TRBV7-6
size: .
D: .
J: TRBJ1-2
CDR3: CASSPAGGAGYTF
DNA: TGTGCCAGCAGCCCGGCGGGGGGCGCTGGCTACACCTTC

length: 13
V: TRBV6-1
size: .
D: .
J: TRBJ2-6
CDR3: CASSYSGANVLTF
DNA: TGTGCCAGCAGTTATTCTGGGGCCAACGTCCTGACTTTC

length: 15
V: TRBV5-4
size: .
D: .
J: TRBJ1-2
CDR3: CASSLAGESFYGYTF
DNA: TGTGCCAGCAGCTTGGCGGGAGAAAGCTTCTATGGCTACACCTTC

length: 14
V: TRBV6-6
size: .
D: TRBD1
J: TRBJ1-1
CDR3: CASSPIPGQGRAFF
DNA: TGTGCCAGCAGTCCAATCCCGGGACAGGGCAGAGCTTTCTTT

length: 12
V: TRBV7-2
size: .
D: .
J: TRBJ1-2
CDR3: CASSLDQYGYTF
DNA: TGTGCCAGCAGCTTAGATCAATATGGCTACACCTTC

length: 14
V: TRBV5-4
size: .
D: .
J: TRBJ1-2
CDR3: CASSLKGSYYGYTF
DNA: TGTGCCAGCAGCTTGAAAGGCTCCTACTATGGCTACACCTTC